The 14 T cell receptor beta chains presented below share a single source sample, sequenced in a study of T cell changes during pregnancy in multiple sclerosis. The assay was immunoSEQ multiplex PCR, and TCRdb's table has in-frame clones only and misses some. The sample lists over 35,000 clones; 70% to 90% were seen once. The input for sequencing was CD4+ T cells from peripheral blood mononuclear cells, taken after pregnancy. The receptor source for this set is a female donor with multiple sclerosis, enrolled in a pregnancy study.

The chain links TRBV28 to TRBJ2-3, with 8 bases aligning to TRBD1. Germline V gives CDR1 MDHEN, CDR2 SYDVKM. The CDR3 covers 17 residues. V was clipped by 3 bases and J by 3 bases; unmatched bases: 11. The CDR3 loop reads CASSFYGQGRGTDTQYF. In nucleotides, the CDR3 is TGTGCCAGCAGTTTCTACGGACAGGGAAGAGGAACAGATACGCAGTATTTT.

The chain recombines TRBV12-5 with TRBJ2-7, with a tentative D call TRBD2 (6 bases). Per germline, CDR1 LGHNT and CDR2 FRNRAP. V was pared by 6 bases and J by 12 bases, with 12 bases between. The CDR3 is 10 amino acids. The CDR3 here is CASGAGLGYF. CDR3 bases: TGTGCTAGTGGCGCGGGGTTGGGGTACTTC.

This clone appeared a few times. The chain employs TRBV10-3 and TRBJ1-1; D gene unclear. Germline assignment: CDR1 ENHRY and CDR2 SYGVKD. Trimming removed 0 bases at V and 1 base at J, with 6 bases between. This CDR3 is built from 14 residues. The CDR3 coding sequence is TGTGCCATCAGTGAGTCGACACAGAACACTGAAGCTTTCTTT. Translating gives CAISESTQNTEAFF.

CDR3 protein: CASTRAYEQYF. The CDR3 DNA sequence: TGTGCCAGCACCCGGGCCTACGAGCAGTACTTC. This chain connects TRBV6-6 to TRBJ2-7, with D unresolved. Germline V lookup: CDR1 MNHNY, CDR2 SVGAGI (reference sequence). Trimming took off 7 bases at V and 2 bases at J, with 6 bases between the two ends. This CDR3 comprises 11 residues.

The chain links TRBV6-4 to TRBJ1-6, with a possible D match to TRBD1 (6 bases). Between the trimmed V and J ends, which lost 2 bases and 11 bases, there was a span of 10 bases. There are 13 residues in the CDR3. Germline lookup yields CDR1 MRHNA and CDR2 SNTAGT. The CDR3 sequence is CASSDGQGPPLHF. The CDR3 bases are TGTGCCAGCAGTGACGGCCAGGGGCCACCCCTCCACTTT.

The rearrangement joins TRBV10-3 to TRBJ2-7; TRBD1 might be the D (6 bases). Germline CDR1 is ENHRY and CDR2 is SYGVKD. V was pared by 10 bases and J by 0 bases, with 13 bases between. CDR3 length: 13 amino acids. CDR3 nucleotide sequence: TGTGCCACTACGGGACACGACTCCTACGAGCAGTACTTC. As protein: CATTGHDSYEQYF.

The V gene is TRBV2, the J gene TRBJ2-7; tentatively, D is TRBD2 (6 bases). V lost 4 bases and J lost 6, with 16 bases in between. The CDR3 extends over 14 amino acids. Germline loops: CDR1 SNHLY, CDR2 FYNNEI. CDR3 in DNA: TGTGCCAGCAGTGTGGGACTCGCTGGTATCGAGCAGTACTTC. Translated, it gives CASSVGLAGIEQYF.

This clone was seen a handful of times. The J gene is TRBJ1-3, the V gene TRBV4-1, with 9 bases fitting TRBD1. The CDR3 length is 15 residues. The germline V gene has CDR1 MGHRA and CDR2 YSYEKL. V was clipped by 4 bases and J by 4 bases; unmatched bases: 5. The chain's CDR3 is CASSRDRAVGNTIYF. The CDR3 region has the DNA TGCGCCAGCAGCCGGGACAGGGCGGTCGGAAACACCATATATTTT.

The V gene is TRBV7-6, the J gene TRBJ1-4; no firm D call. The CDR3 loop spans 13 amino acids. Germline CDR1 reads SGHVS; CDR2 reads FNYEAQ. V lost 2 bases and J 11 bases, leaving 12 bases between the germline ends. The chain's CDR3 is CASSLLGYGKLFF. The CDR3 DNA reads as TGTGCCAGCAGCTTACTCGGGTATGGGAAACTGTTTTTT.

The chain joins TRBV10-2 to TRBJ1-2, with D possibly TRBD1 on 6 matching bases. The ends were cut back, 10 bases at V and 3 bases at J, with 24 bases in the middle. This CDR3 has 16 amino acids. CDR1 is WSHSY, CDR2 SAAADI, per germline. CDR3: CATDEGPGDVDYGYTF. CDR3 nucleotides: TGCGCCACGGATGAGGGTCCAGGGGACGTGGACTATGGCTACACCTTC.

This clone was detected only once. This rearrangement joins TRBV2 to TRBJ2-7; no definite D call. The V end was cut by 5 bases, the J end by 0 bases, with 11 bases between. This CDR3 comprises 14 residues. The germline V gene encodes CDR1 SNHLY and CDR2 FYNNEI. The CDR3 DNA sequence: TGTGCCAGCAGTCGGAGCCTTAGCTCCTACGAGCAGTACTTC. Protein product: CASSRSLSSYEQYF.

The chain has TRBV7-6 and TRBJ1-2, with D maybe TRBD1 (5 bases). V lost 5 bases and J lost 4, with 8 bases in between. Germline values: CDR1 SGHVS, CDR2 FNYEAQ. The CDR3 has 12 residues. CDR3: CASSNQGYGYTF. DNA of the CDR3: TGTGCCAGCAGCAATCAGGGCTATGGCTACACCTTC.

This rearrangement joins TRBV4-1 to TRBJ1-1; D uncertain. CDR3 length: 14 amino acids. The germline V and J ends were trimmed by 4 bases and 8 bases, with 17 bases remaining between them. The germline V gene has CDR1 MGHRA and CDR2 YSYEKL. In DNA, the CDR3 is TGCGCCAGCAGCCCCTATCAAACTACCCCCGAAGCTTTCTTT. Protein: CASSPYQTTPEAFF.

This clone was seen more than once but under ten times. The rearrangement links TRBV30 to TRBJ1-1; D gene ambiguous. V was trimmed by 7 bases and J by 1 base, leaving 4 bases between them. This CDR3 region has 10 residues. From germline, CDR1 is GTSNPN and CDR2 SVGIG (reference sequence). The CDR3 DNA reads TGTGCCTCGGGGAACACTGAAGCTTTCTTT. The encoded protein is CASGNTEAFF. Full variable domain (remainder filled in from reference TRBV30 and TRBJ1-1): SQTIHQWPATLVQPVGSPLSLECTVEGTSNPNLYWYRQAAGRGLQLLFYSVGIGQISSEVPQNLSASRPQDRQFILSSKKLLLSDSGFYLCASGNTEAFFGQGTRLTVV.